The 10 T cell receptor beta chains presented below share a single source sample, sequenced in a study of tumor and adjacent non-tumor tissue in lung cancer. This sample's RNA came from whole unsorted tissue. TCRbeta libraries were built with three rounds of nested PCR, modified from ARM-PCR. Each CDR3 protein gets one entry after TCRdb re-called the multiplex PCR reads with MiXCR. The sample has approximately 86,000 distinct CDR3 sequences; 55% to 80% are singletons. The source material was lung tumor tissue. Every receptor here comes from a middle-aged woman with non-small cell lung cancer.

V gene TRBV5-4 combines with J gene TRBJ1-1; D unclear. Trimming shortened V by 6 bases and J by 4 bases, and 13 bases separated the two germline ends. Per the germline V gene, CDR1 is SGHNT and CDR2 is YYREEE (reference sequence). The CDR3 is 13 residues long. The CDR3 is CASITAAGTEAFF. The DNA of the CDR3 is TGTGCCAGCATCACCGCAGCGGGCACTGAAGCTTTCTTT.

V gene TRBV6-5 combines with J gene TRBJ1-2; weak D call: TRBD1 (5 bases). This CDR3 comprises 13 residues. Trimming stripped 8 bases from V and 8 bases from J, with 18 bases between. Germline V gene data show CDR1 as MNHEY and CDR2 as SVGAGI. The CDR3 DNA follows: TGTGCCAGCTTTTACTCCCCCTGGGGGGGCTACACCTTC. Protein: CASFYSPWGGYTF.

In regard to this clonotype: Because it lacks the conserved phenylalanine or tryptophan at the end, this CDR3 is likely a read error. It is unclear where the CDR3 begins or ends on the DNA, so no DNA is shown, and the CDR3 is as TCRdb lists it. The chain uses TRBV6-6 and TRBJ2-1; the tabulated D call, TRBD1, remains unverified against the DNA. CDR1 and CDR2 from the germline V gene are MNHNY and SVGAGI (reference sequence). The CDR3 spans 16 amino acids, including both terminal residues. CDR3 residues: CASNRQGQHSYNEQFL.

The V call is TRBV20-1, the J call TRBJ2-7, with TRBD2 matching over 7 bases. V shed 3 bases, J shed 8 bases, and the junction held 16 bases outside the gene matches. Germline CDR1 DFQATT, CDR2 SNEGSKA (reference sequence). The CDR3 has 15 residues. Written as DNA, the CDR3 is TGCAGTGCTAGCCGTCGGCGGGGGTTGTCCTATAAGCAGTACTTC. Its translation: CSASRRRGLSYKQYF.

Comments on this clonotype: The germline gene is not matched at one end of the junction; a read error may be the cause. The chain employs TRBV11-2 and TRBJ2-1; D ambiguous. The CDR3 spans 16 residues. The V gene's germline CDR1 is SGHAT and CDR2 FQNNGV. The CDR3 loop reads CASSKTLTALYNEQLF. DNA of the CDR3: TGTGCCAGCAGCAAGACACTAACCGCACTATACAATGAGCAGTTATTC.

This clonotype was recorded many times. V and J are TRBV7-9 and TRBJ2-7; D may match TRBD1 or TRBD2 (5 bases each). The CDR3 spans 15 residues. Germline CDR1 SEHNR, CDR2 FQNEAQ (reference sequence). The V end lost 3 bases, the J end lost 1 base, and 13 bases lay between the germline ends. In nucleotides, the CDR3 is TGTGCCAGCAGCTTTTCCGAGGGGCCGTCCTACGAGCAGTACTTC. It specifies CASSFSEGPSYEQYF.

This clonotype was counted between two and nine times. This sequence joins TRBV5-1 and TRBJ1-1; 12 bases are shared with TRBD1. In germline, CDR1 is SGHRS, CDR2 YFSETQ. This CDR3 region has 14 residues. The junction had 8 bases not matched to a gene; V was cut back by 4 bases and J by 10 bases. In DNA, the CDR3 is TGCGCCAGCAGCGACGGGACAGGGGGCGCAGGAGCTTTCTTT. It specifies CASSDGTGGAGAFF.

The chain recombines TRBV2 with TRBJ2-1; 13 bases line up with TRBD2. This CDR3 is built from 18 residues. With 6 bases clipped from V and 7 bases from J, the junction kept 15 bases outside the gene matches. Germline loops: CDR1 SNHLY, CDR2 FYNNEI. This CDR3 reads CASRRGLAGRLGVNEQFF. For the CDR3, the DNA is TGTGCCAGCAGGCGGGGACTAGCGGGAAGGCTTGGTGTGAATGAGCAGTTCTTC.

Remarks on this clonotype: The junction departs from the called germline gene at one end, perhaps through a read error. The CDR3 sequence is CASSRVRSSTDTQYF. DNA for the CDR3: TGCGCCAGTAGCCGCGTCCGGTCAAGCACAGATACGCAATATTTT. V is TRBV4-1 and J is TRBJ2-3, with no clear D. CDR3 length: 15 amino acids. The germline V gene has CDR1 MGHRA and CDR2 YSYEKL.

This clonotype has at least ten counts. The chain uses TRBV28 and TRBJ2-5; the match to TRBD1 covers 9 bases. The CDR3 has 15 amino acids. V shed 6 bases and J 2 bases; nucleotides not matched to a gene: 7. The V gene's germline CDR1 is MDHEN and CDR2 SYDVKM. CDR3 in DNA: TGTGCCAGCAGACCAACCGGGACAGGGCAAGAGACCCAGTACTTC. This codes for CASRPTGTGQETQYF. The full variable domain, its missing parts supplied by reference TRBV28 and TRBJ2-5, is DVKVTQSSRYLVKRTGEKVFLECVQDMDHENMFWYRQDPGLGLRLIYFSYDVKMKEKGDIPEGYSVSREKKERFSLILESASTNQTSMYLCASRPTGTGQETQYFGPGTRLLVL.